This entry concerns a single T cell receptor (beta chain). The target antigen is unknown. Germline CDR1 MDHEN, CDR2 SYDVKM. V was cut by 6 bases and J by 1 base, with 15 bases left in between. The CDR3 length is 15 residues. This specimen comes from a study of cytomegalovirus exposure and HLA in healthy donors. Primers: 60 Vbeta forward and 13 Jbeta reverse. Here immunoSEQ multiplex PCR was the method, and the copy in TCRdb shows in-frame clones only, minus some. The table has 90,000 to 120,000 clones, around 80% seen once. Study results and limitations: The HLA-A and HLA-B alleles of most subjects were reportedly predicted accurately from TCR beta sequences. In a later analysis, TCR association rates varied by HLA locus: DRB1 most, HLA-C fewest. The Asian-associated ancestry cluster reportedly had fewer N-insertions than the 666-donor mean in a later analysis.

The receptor's source is a woman between 40 and 50 years old in good health and CMV-seronegative. The rearrangement uses TRBV28 and TRBJ1-2, with D tentatively TRBD1 (5 bases). Sequences were obtained from PBMCs. In DNA form, the CDR3 reads TGTGCCAGCAGGGGGCGGTACAACCTTAACTATGGCTACACCTTC. Protein: CASRGRYNLNYGYTF.